This TCR beta chain was sequenced during a study of identical twins. There are a few counts of this clonotype. The antigen remains undetermined. TCRdb independently ran MiXCR on the 5' RACE reads; one entry per CDR3 protein. The data show 520,000 or so distinct CDR3 sequences, around 20% seen once. Study-level results: Researchers caution that invariant MAIT and iNKT cells could partly confound zero-insertion analyses.

Trimming left V 4 bases short and J 2 bases short, with 15 bases between. In germline, CDR1 is LNHNV, CDR2 YYDKDF (reference sequence). There are 15 residues in the CDR3. These records were also assigned to another study, of T cells expressing NK-cell markers.

Sequenced sample: CD4+ T cells sorted from blood. The chain links TRBV15 to TRBJ2-7, with a weak D call TRBD1 (5 bases). The source of this sequence is a woman under 30 in good health. The CDR3 nucleotides are TGTGCCACCAGCACCCTGCGGCAGGGCCCCTACGAGCAGTACTTC. It codes for CATSTLRQGPYEQYF.